This TCR beta chain was retrieved from a study of cytomegalovirus exposure and HLA in healthy donors. There are 12 residues in the CDR3. V was pared by 5 bases and J by 9 bases, with 5 bases of the junction left unmatched. The germline gives CDR1 GTSNPN, CDR2 SVGIG (reference sequence). This PCR relied on a set of 60 Vbeta primers and 13 Jbeta primers. TCRdb keeps only in-frame clones here, not all; method: immunoSEQ multiplex PCR. In the table there are about 120,000 clones, approximately 80% of which are singletons. The sequencing input was PBMCs. The chain employs TRBV30 and TRBJ2-1, with 9 bases lining up with TRBD1. This receptor was taken from a man aged 50-59 years in good health and CMV-seronegative. The CDR3 bases are TGTGCCTGGGGGGACAGGGCGGGTGAGCAGTTCTTC. The encoded protein is CAWGDRAGEQFF.